The T cell receptor (beta chain) described here comes from a study of blood T cells in healthy people across ages. About the research overall: Through template switching, about one barcoded beta molecule was captured per two T cells, as measured in model experiments. Study outcomes and limitations: Strong correlation existed between TCR beta diversity and naive T cell percentage.

CDR3 size: 14 residues. V shed 3 bases and J shed 2 bases, with 10 bases lying between them. Germline V lookup: CDR1 SEHNR, CDR2 FQNEAQ (reference sequence). This clonotype has just a few counts. No antigen is known for it. A second PCR of roughly 7 to 11 cycles used a sample-barcoded 5' primer and a J-beta primer mix. TCRdb reanalysed the 5' RACE reads using MiXCR and keeps one entry per CDR3 protein. The sample holds roughly 800,000 distinct CDR3 sequences, approximately 24% seen once. These data were likewise used in another study, on T cells of mothers and their children. Per that study: Clones that were microchimeric and persistent were not detected among T cells.

Specimen: blood. The TCR was taken from a boy between 10 and 17 years old in good health. The gene calls are TRBV7-9 and TRBJ2-5; D not resolved. The CDR3 loop is CASSFSAEQETQYF. The CDR3 DNA is TGTGCCAGCAGCTTTTCCGCGGAACAAGAGACCCAGTACTTC.